The T cell receptor (beta chain) described here comes from a study of monozygotic twins with inflammatory bowel disease. Study results and caveats: Concordant and discordant twins showed no difference in repertoire similarity, possibly from limited power. A single strong clonotype or signal linked to IBD was not supported.

As regards this clonotype: Its antigen is as yet unknown.

TCRdb derives one entry per CDR3 protein from the 5' RACE reads, leaving out DNA. The listing contains more than 85,000 distinct CDR3 sequences. This CDR3 contains 14 residues. Per the germline V gene, CDR1 is DFQATT and CDR2 is SNEGSKA (reference sequence). This TCR was sampled from a human donor with ulcerative colitis or Crohn's disease, or a healthy co-twin of an affected twin (not recorded which). The V gene is TRBV20-1, the J gene TRBJ2-3; the TCRdb D gene call, TRBD1, has no DNA to confirm it. Sequenced: blood. CDR3 amino acids: CSACRDPLPDTQYF.